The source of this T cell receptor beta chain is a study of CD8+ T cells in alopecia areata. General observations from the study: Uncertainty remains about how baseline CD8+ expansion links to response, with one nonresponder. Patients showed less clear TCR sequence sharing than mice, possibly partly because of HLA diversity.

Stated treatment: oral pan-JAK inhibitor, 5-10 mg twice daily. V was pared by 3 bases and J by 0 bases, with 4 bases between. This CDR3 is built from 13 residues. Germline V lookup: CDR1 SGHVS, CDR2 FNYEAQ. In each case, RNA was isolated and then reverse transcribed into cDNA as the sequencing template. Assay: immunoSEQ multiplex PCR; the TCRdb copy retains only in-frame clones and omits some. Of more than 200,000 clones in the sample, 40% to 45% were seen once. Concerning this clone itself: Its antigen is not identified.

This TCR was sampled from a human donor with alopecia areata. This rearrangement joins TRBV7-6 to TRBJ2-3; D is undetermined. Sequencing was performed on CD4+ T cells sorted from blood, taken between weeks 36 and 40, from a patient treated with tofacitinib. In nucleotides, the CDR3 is TGTGCCAGCAGCTTCCAGAGCACAGATACGCAGTATTTT. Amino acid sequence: CASSFQSTDTQYF.